This T cell receptor (beta chain) was sequenced for a study of metastatic and nonmetastatic thyroid tumors. The CDR3 runs to 16 residues. The J segment lost 8 bases and the V segment lost 4 bases, leaving 12 bases of the junction unmatched. Germline CDR1 reads LGHDT; CDR2 reads YNNKEL (reference sequence). TCRdb reprocessed the PCR reads using MiXCR. The sample holds approximately 41,000 clones; more than 25% are singletons and the top ten take about 10%. Until they underwent thyroid surgery, no patient had received any treatment. The TCR sequence derives from a male donor with papillary thyroid cancer or a benign thyroid nodule (not recorded which). Some clones in this sample may be carry-over from other donors' samples. Sample: blood. The rearrangement uses TRBV3-1 and TRBJ2-1; 9 positions agree with TRBD2. The CDR3 DNA reads as TGTGCCAGCAGCCCGACGGGTCTAGCGGGGTTCGATGAGCAGTTCTTC. It codes for CASSPTGLAGFDEQFF.